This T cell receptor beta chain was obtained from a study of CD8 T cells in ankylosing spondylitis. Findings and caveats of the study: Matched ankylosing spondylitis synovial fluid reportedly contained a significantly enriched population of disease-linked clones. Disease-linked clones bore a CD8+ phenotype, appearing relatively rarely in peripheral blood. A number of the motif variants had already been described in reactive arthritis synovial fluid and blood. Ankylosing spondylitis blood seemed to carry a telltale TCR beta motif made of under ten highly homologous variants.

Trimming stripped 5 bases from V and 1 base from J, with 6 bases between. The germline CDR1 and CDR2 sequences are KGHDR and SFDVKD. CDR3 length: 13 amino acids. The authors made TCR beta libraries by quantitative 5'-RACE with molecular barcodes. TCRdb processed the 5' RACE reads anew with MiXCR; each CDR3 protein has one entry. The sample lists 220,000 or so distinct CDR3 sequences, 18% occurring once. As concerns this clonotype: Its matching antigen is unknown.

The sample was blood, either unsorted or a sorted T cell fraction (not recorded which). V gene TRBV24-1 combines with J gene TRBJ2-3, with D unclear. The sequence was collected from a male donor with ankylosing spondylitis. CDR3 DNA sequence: TGTGCCACCAGTGCTTCTGGCACAGATACGCAGTATTTT. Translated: CATSASGTDTQYF.